This T cell receptor beta chain was observed in a study of beta chain features in type 1 diabetes (dated by TCRdb to the late 2010s). With respect to the entire study: Mean age, gender distribution, total cell number and subset yield did not differ between patients and healthy donors. The study compared the TCRB repertoires of sorted circulating CD4+ T cell subsets in recently diagnosed type 1 diabetes patients with those in matched healthy donors. A total of about 110,000,000 sorted cells were examined across all samples, and a strong correlation was observed between cell number per subset and RNA yield. Regulatory and stem cell-like memory subsets were isolated from only 8 patients and roughly 8 healthy donors, whereas naive and central memory subsets came from all 30 or so donors.

The entire isolated RNA was reverse transcribed using the High Capacity cDNA Reverse Transcription Kit, and thus expressed TCRB transcripts were sequenced. Deep immunoSEQ sequencing was applied to naive, central memory and regulatory T cell samples, giving an average of about 3.57 million total reads per sample. After sorted cells were lysed in RLT buffer, RNA was extracted with DNase-treated RNeasy Micro or Mini kits, with the choice depending on cell number. Each cell subset was processed separately to prevent cross-contamination, with patient and healthy donor samples processed together. Using the immunoSEQ multiplex PCR, TCRB sequences were amplified from cDNA into 87-bp fragments spanning the CDR3 region. The amplicons were sequenced using the Illumina HiSeq platform. As for the authors' bioinformatics: PCR bias was computationally corrected using synthetic template baselines, reads within Hamming distance 2 were collapsed, and singletons that could not be merged were discarded. By aligning reads against IMGT, V, D and J genes, CDR3 length, and insertions or deletions at six rearrangement sites were assigned. Within each subset, clonotype counts were normalized to the number of sorted cells before true diversity and Gini coefficients were calculated with the tcR R package. Repertoire sharing was quantified using the overlap coefficient calculated on TCRB nucleotide sequences. Out-of-frame TCRB sequences from naive cells were analyzed to stand in for the pre-selection repertoire. The table comes from immuneACCESS by way of TCRdb, which keeps in-frame sequences with V and J called. Part of the clones is missing from these tables; in studies checked, under half for an unresolved V gene and the rest for unknown reasons. Clone size and the V and J calls come from that table; the DNA yielded D and trimming. Within this sample are hundreds of thousands of clones, with roughly 13% of them counted one time only. Less than 0.02% of the sample goes to the ten largest clones.

Paper-wide results and their limitations: At VDJ recombination sites, patients with type 1 diabetes made fewer insertions and deleted more nucleotides, a pattern implying thymic rearrangement abnormalities. Because cDNA was sequenced instead of genomic DNA, activated cells with high expression could be over-represented, although the groups did not differ in activation or CD3 levels. Naive, central memory and regulatory TCRB repertoires appeared to be more similar among patients than among healthy donors. Only small numbers of individuals were included in the HLA sub-analyses, which left unresolved whether HLA type had any influence on TCRB rearrangement. A moderate but significant shortening of TCRB CDR3 length was observed in type 1 diabetes patients in all four CD4+ subsets. PCR may preferentially amplify shorter templates, but because patient and control samples were amplified and corrected together, any resulting skew would affect both groups equally.

As concerns this clone: Its antigen remains undetermined. Qualities for individual bases were not recorded, and no much larger clone is one base off.

A single peripheral blood draw of around 120 mL on average was collected from each donor into heparinised tubes. A BD FACSAria II and a panel including CD45RO, CCR7, CD25, CD127, CD95 and CD27 were used to sort naive, central memory, regulatory and stem cell-like memory CD4+ T cells. A purity above 95% was achieved for all sorted populations. Right away, PBMCs were isolated by Lymphoprep density gradient centrifugation and were stained directly, with no culture step. Samples were stained and sorted in pairs, with one healthy donor and one patient per experiment, so that batch effects were minimized. V is cut back by 9 bases and J by 2 bases, with 17 bases in the junction unmatched. From its cysteine to its phenylalanine, the CDR3 spans 17 amino acids. Only the CDR3 region is kept as DNA, spanning 51 bases read in frame from base 1. CDR1 and CDR2 (LNHDA, SQIVND) derive from the germline V gene (reference sequence).

This receptor was taken from a man aged 18 to 35 in good health. The sample consisted of naive CD4+ T cells from blood. The cell subset or site label on this specimen signifies: true naive CD4+ T cells. The chain is made from TRBV19 and TRBJ2-5, and TRBD2 aligns with 8 junction nucleotides. DNA sequence: TGTGCCAGCTCCCGACGGGGTCTCGGGGGGGGGCAAGAGACCCAGTACTTC. Its amino acids are CASSRRGLGGGQETQYF.